These T cell receptor beta chains were read from a single sample in a study of cytomegalovirus exposure and HLA in healthy donors. Measured with immunoSEQ multiplex PCR; TCRdb has only the in-frame clones, and not every one. The sample records 220,000 or so clones, around four fifths being singletons. Input material: PBMCs. The receptors were gathered from a man over 45 in good health and CMV-seronegative. The CDR3 runs from the conserved cysteine through the conserved F or W. The D gene is left open where the match is weak. Size is stated for part of the rows, as once, few or many counts, or as a class when the clone is expanded.

J: TRBJ1-2
D: .
V: TRBV6-5
size: few
CDR3: CASSYSRVDYGYTF
DNA: TGTGCCAGCAGTTACTCGAGGGTTGACTATGGCTACACCTTC

J: TRBJ2-7
D: TRBD1
V: TRBV28
size: .
CDR3: CASTDRGTPGAYEQYF
DNA: TGTGCCAGCACGGACAGGGGAACACCTGGGGCCTACGAGCAGTACTTC

J: TRBJ1-5
D: TRBD1
V: TRBV6-5
size: few
CDR3: CASSYSAGGRQPQHF
DNA: TGTGCCAGCAGTTACTCAGCAGGGGGGAGGCAGCCCCAGCATTTT

J: TRBJ1-1
D: TRBD1
V: TRBV28
size: .
CDR3: CASSLSRTGSPEAFF
DNA: TGTGCCAGCAGTTTATCAAGGACAGGGAGCCCTGAAGCTTTCTTT

J: TRBJ1-1
D: TRBD1
V: TRBV28
size: .
CDR3: CASSPDRWNTEAFF
DNA: TGTGCCAGCAGCCCGGACAGGTGGAACACTGAAGCTTTCTTT

J: TRBJ2-7
D: TRBD2
V: TRBV27
size: .
CDR3: CASSARGGAREQYF
DNA: TGTGCCAGCAGTGCCCGGGGAGGGGCCAGGGAGCAGTACTTC

J: TRBJ2-5
D: TRBD2
V: TRBV9
size: .
CDR3: CASSVDGGDSETQYF
DNA: TGTGCCAGCAGCGTAGATGGGGGGGACTCAGAGACCCAGTACTTC

J: TRBJ2-7
D: .
V: TRBV28
size: .
CDR3: CASSSTGWSEQYF
DNA: TGTGCCAGCAGTTCCACAGGGTGGAGCGAGCAGTACTTC

J: TRBJ2-1
D: TRBD2
V: TRBV6-1
size: .
CDR3: CASSDPGLAGRNEQFF
DNA: TGTGCCAGCAGTGACCCTGGACTAGCGGGACGGAATGAGCAGTTCTTC

J: TRBJ2-3
D: TRBD2
V: TRBV7-6
size: .
CDR3: CASSLGGGGTDTQYF
DNA: TGTGCCAGCAGCTTAGGGGGAGGGGGCACAGATACGCAGTATTTT

J: TRBJ2-1
D: .
V: TRBV7-7
size: .
CDR3: CASSLELADNEQFF
DNA: TGTGCTAGCAGCTTAGAGTTAGCGGACAATGAGCAGTTCTTC

J: TRBJ2-7
D: .
V: TRBV19
size: .
CDR3: CASSLQGTNEQYF
DNA: TGTGCCAGTAGTCTCCAGGGGACCAACGAGCAGTACTTC

J: TRBJ2-1
D: TRBD2
V: TRBV11-3
size: .
CDR3: CASSQGLAENNEQFF
DNA: TGTGCCAGCAGCCAGGGACTAGCGGAAAACAATGAGCAGTTCTTC

J: TRBJ1-4
D: TRBD1
V: TRBV28
size: .
CDR3: CASTRQGHGSDTNEKLFF
DNA: TGTGCCAGCACTCGACAGGGGCATGGATCGGACACTAATGAAAAACTGTTTTTT

J: TRBJ2-6
D: TRBD1
V: TRBV19
size: once
CDR3: CASSNDRAGANVLTF
DNA: TGTGCCAGTAGTAACGACAGGGCTGGGGCCAACGTCCTGACTTTC

J: TRBJ1-2
D: .
V: TRBV27
size: .
CDR3: CASSSAADRSYGYTF
DNA: TGTGCCAGCAGTTCCGCAGCGGACAGATCATATGGCTACACCTTC

J: TRBJ1-6
D: TRBD1
V: TRBV30
size: .
CDR3: CAWSQYGQGKNSPLHF
DNA: TGTGCCTGGAGTCAATACGGACAGGGGAAGAATTCACCCCTCCACTTT

J: TRBJ2-4
D: .
V: TRBV27
size: .
CDR3: CASSGQEDIQYF
DNA: TGTGCCAGCAGTGGTCAGGAGGACATTCAGTACTTC

J: TRBJ2-2
D: TRBD2
V: TRBV27
size: few
CDR3: CASSFRTGGNTGELFF
DNA: TGTGCCAGCAGTTTTCGAACGGGAGGGAACACCGGGGAGCTGTTTTTT

J: TRBJ1-2
D: TRBD1
V: TRBV5-5
size: .
CDR3: CASSLDRGLGGYTF
DNA: TGTGCCAGCAGCTTGGACAGGGGGCTTGGTGGCTACACCTTC

J: TRBJ2-5
D: .
V: TRBV27
size: .
CDR3: CASSSGTPRGTQYF
DNA: TGTGCCAGCAGTTCCGGGACACCCCGGGGGACCCAGTACTTC

J: TRBJ2-7
D: .
V: TRBV5-1
size: .
CDR3: CASSGGGQIASYEQYF
DNA: TGCGCCAGCAGCGGAGGGGGACAGATAGCCTCCTACGAGCAGTACTTC

J: TRBJ2-1
D: .
V: TRBV10-3
size: few
CDR3: CAIRLNNEQFF
DNA: TGTGCCATCAGACTCAATAATGAGCAGTTCTTC

J: TRBJ2-3
D: .
V: TRBV11-2
size: .
CDR3: CASSSQRDTQYF
DNA: TGTGCCAGCAGCTCCCAGAGGGATACGCAGTATTTT